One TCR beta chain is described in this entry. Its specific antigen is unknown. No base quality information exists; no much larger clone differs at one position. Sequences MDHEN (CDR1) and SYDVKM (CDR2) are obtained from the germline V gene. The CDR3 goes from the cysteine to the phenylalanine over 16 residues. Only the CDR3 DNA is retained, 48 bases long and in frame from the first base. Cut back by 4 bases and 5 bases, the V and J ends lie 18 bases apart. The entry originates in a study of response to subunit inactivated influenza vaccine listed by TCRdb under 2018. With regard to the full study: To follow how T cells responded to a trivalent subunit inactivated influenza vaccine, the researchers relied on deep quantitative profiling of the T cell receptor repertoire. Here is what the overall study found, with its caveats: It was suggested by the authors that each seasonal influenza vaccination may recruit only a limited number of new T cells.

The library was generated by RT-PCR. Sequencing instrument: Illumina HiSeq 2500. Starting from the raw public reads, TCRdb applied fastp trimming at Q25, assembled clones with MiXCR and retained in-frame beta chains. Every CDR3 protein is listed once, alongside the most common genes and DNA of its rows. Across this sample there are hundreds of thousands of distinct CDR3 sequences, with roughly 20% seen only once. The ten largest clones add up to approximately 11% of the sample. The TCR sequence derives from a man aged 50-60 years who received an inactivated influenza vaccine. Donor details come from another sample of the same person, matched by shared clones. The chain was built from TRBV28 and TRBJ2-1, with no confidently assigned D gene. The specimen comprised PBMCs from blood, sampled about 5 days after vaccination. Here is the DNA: TGTGCCAGCAGTTCCCGATTTATGGCGGAACACAATGAGCAGTTCTTC. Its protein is CASSSRFMAEHNEQFF.